The 5 T cell receptor beta chains below all came from one sample that was sequenced in a study of vaccination and CD4 T cells after COVID-19. The Oncomine TCR Beta short-read assay was applied to DNA of cultured CD4+ T cells. TCRdb reprocessed the PCR reads via MiXCR and lists one record per CDR3 protein. The data contain about 16,000 distinct CDR3 sequences, approximately 62% of them singletons. As for treatment: approximately nine-day PBMC culture with coronavirus spike peptide pools or control peptides (ViraFEST assay). Antigens of these TCRs are unknown. The sequenced sample consisted of CD4+ T cells from blood, cultured in vitro. The source is a human donor who had recovered from COVID-19.

CDR3 DNA: TGTGCCAGCAGCAGCCACAGGGGGCCCCAAGAGACCCAGTACTTC. Translation gives CASSSHRGPQETQYF. The chain employs TRBV11-3 and TRBJ2-5; 9 bases agree with TRBD1. The CDR3 extends over 15 amino acids. The germline gives CDR1 SGHNT, CDR2 YENEEA. V was pared by 5 bases and J by 1 base, with 5 bases of the junction left unmatched.

The chain couples TRBV2 to TRBJ2-7, with TRBD1 identical over 11 bases. The CDR3 runs 16 residues. Germline loops: CDR1 SNHLY, CDR2 FYNNEI. Trimming cost V 6 bases and J 6 bases; bases outside gene matches: 13. The DNA of the CDR3 is TGTGCCAGCAGGTTCTCGAGGGGGACAGGGGGTGGCGAGCAGTACTTC. Translation: CASRFSRGTGGGEQYF.

This clonotype was counted between two and nine times. This sequence joins TRBV28 and TRBJ1-6; D perhaps matches TRBD1 (5 bases). The CDR3 is made up of 15 amino acids. Looked up from germline, CDR1 is MDHEN and CDR2 is SYDVKM. Trimming removed 6 bases from V and 10 bases from J, with 19 bases in between. The CDR3 DNA reads as TGTGCCAGCAGGGCCGACATCGGGGCCCTCTCACCCCTCCACTTT. Translation: CASRADIGALSPLHF.

This clonotype turned up a few times. The chain uses TRBV12-3 or TRBV12-4 and TRBJ1-6, with D possibly being TRBD1 (6 bases). The CDR3 is made up of 17 amino acids. Trimming took 6 bases from V and 6 from J, leaving 21 bases between them. The CDR3 nucleotides are TGTGCCAGCAGGCCGAGTGGAGGAGAGGGGGTTAATTCACCCCTCCACTTT. Translation gives CASRPSGGEGVNSPLHF.

J is TRBJ2-3 and V is TRBV6-1, with 8 bases matching TRBD2. The CDR3 sequence is 16 residues long. J was trimmed by 2 bases and V by 3 bases; bases with no gene match: 7. Germline CDR1 reads MNHNS; CDR2 reads SASEGT. The CDR3 loop is CASSDQAGVYTDTQYF. The CDR3 nucleotides read TGTGCCAGCAGTGACCAAGCGGGGGTGTACACAGATACGCAGTATTTT.